This TCR beta chain stems from a study of B cell selection in AIRE deficiency. Findings of the study overall: About 29% of healthy-shared Treg sequences were found among patient Tconv cells. Patient Tconv and Treg cells showed healthy-like TCRBV usage, CDR3 length, diversity.

TCRdb keeps only in-frame clones here, not all; method: immunoSEQ multiplex PCR. This table has about 23,000 clones, 95% to 98% appearing once. Conventional CD4 T cells were sorted as CD4+CD127+ cells. Notes on this clone: Its cognate antigen is unknown.

V lost 3 bases and J 4 bases, leaving 10 bases between the germline ends. The CDR3 has 13 amino acids. Germline-derived CDR1 and CDR2 are SGHAT and FQNNGV. Sequenced input: conventional CD4+ T cells sorted from PBMCs. The receptor was derived from a human donor with AIRE deficiency. The J gene is TRBJ2-7, the V gene TRBV11-2, with D tentatively TRBD1 (6 bases). The CDR3: CASSFGGGYEQYF. In nucleotides, the CDR3 is TGTGCCAGCAGCTTTGGGGGCGGGTACGAGCAGTACTTC. Filled out from reference TRBV11-2 and TRBJ2-7, the complete variable domain reads EAGVAQSPRYKIIEKRQSVAFWCNPISGHATLYWYQQILGQGPKLLIQFQNNGVVDDSQLPKDRFSAERLKGVDSTLKIQPAKLEDSAVYLCASSFGGGYEQYFGPGTRLTVT.